Below, 21 T cell receptor beta chains from the same sample are listed, as sequenced in a study of blood T cells in healthy people across ages. Combining a sample-barcoded 5' primer with a J-beta primer mix, a second PCR ran for about 6 to 11 cycles. TCRdb ran MiXCR on the 5' RACE reads and lists one entry per CDR3 protein. The sample lists under 700,000 distinct CDR3 sequences; under 30% were seen once. Separately, the same data were catalogued under a study of T cells of mothers and their children.

Sequencing input: blood. Receptor source: a boy aged 5-17 years in good health.

The sample holds one count of this clonotype. It may be a read error: a sequence one base away is much more abundant. V and J are TRBV6-4 and TRBJ2-2; D uncertain. The CDR3 has 15 amino acids. Germline V gene lookup returns CDR1 MRHNA and CDR2 SNTAGT. V gave up 0 bases and J gave up 4 bases, with 9 bases separating them. As DNA, the CDR3 is TGTGCCAGCAGTGACTCGCCGGCGAGCACCGGGGAGCTGTTTTTT. Residues: CASSDSPASTGELFF.

V is TRBV6-5 and J is TRBJ2-2, with 7 bases that match TRBD2. From germline, CDR1 is MNHEY and CDR2 SVGAGI. CDR3 length: 15 residues. The V gene end was trimmed by 8 bases and the J gene end by 4 bases; junction bases not matched to a gene: 10. The CDR3 is CASEVWEGITGELFF. The CDR3 nucleotides are TGTGCCAGCGAAGTTTGGGAGGGTATCACCGGGGAGCTGTTTTTT.

This chain connects TRBV14 to TRBJ2-2, with a tentative D call TRBD2 (5 bases). V lost 4 bases to trimming and J lost 4 bases, with 10 bases between them. CDR3 size: 14 residues. Per the germline V gene, CDR1 is SGHDN and CDR2 is FVKESK. This CDR3 reads CASSLSAATGELFF. CDR3 DNA sequence: TGTGCCAGCAGCCTTAGCGCCGCCACCGGGGAGCTGTTTTTT. Drawing the rest from reference TRBV14 and TRBJ2-2, the complete variable domain is EAGVTQFPSHSVIEKGQTVTLRCDPISGHDNLYWYRRVMGKEIKFLLHFVKESKQDESGMPNNRFLAERTGGTYSTLKVQPAELEDSGVYFCASSLSAATGELFFGEGSRLTVL.

This clonotype was seen a handful of times. The J gene is TRBJ2-7, the V gene TRBV29-1; D is unclear. The CDR3 loop spans 12 amino acids. Deletions cut 0 bases from V and 4 bases from J, with 7 bases between. Per the germline V gene, CDR1 is SQVTM and CDR2 is ANQGSEA. CDR3 coding DNA: TGCAGCGTTGAAGATAATATTTACGAGCAGTACTTC. Amino acid sequence: CSVEDNIYEQYF.

The sample holds a few counts of this clonotype. The CDR3 DNA sequence: TGTGCCAGCAGCCAAGATTTGCGCGGGAGGGTAGGTAATGAGCAGTTCTTC. Protein: CASSQDLRGRVGNEQFF. This chain joins TRBV4-2 and TRBJ2-5, with 9 bases lining up with TRBD2. TRBJ2-1 explains the end of the DNA better; the J call may be wrong. This CDR3 has 17 amino acids. Germline lookup yields CDR1 LGHNA and CDR2 YNFKEQ.

There are a few counts of this clonotype. The chain recombines TRBV7-3 with TRBJ2-5; 8 nucleotides match TRBD2. The germline CDR1 and CDR2 sequences are SGHTA and FQGTGA. The CDR3 has 16 residues. V lost 2 bases, J lost 4 bases, and 9 bases stayed unmatched. The CDR3 DNA is TGTGCCAGCAGCTTATCAGGAACGGGAGGGGGAGAGACCCAGTACTTC. Its translation is CASSLSGTGGGETQYF.

This clonotype was counted a few times. The chain is built from TRBV5-6 and TRBJ1-6; no firm D call. Germline assignment: CDR1 SGHDT and CDR2 YYEEEE. Trimming took off 7 bases at V and 9 bases at J, with 14 bases between the two ends. The CDR3 totals 13 residues. The CDR3 region has the DNA TGTGCCAGCGGACTCGTGGGGAGTTCACCCCTCCACTTT. It encodes CASGLVGSSPLHF.

The sample holds a few counts of this clonotype. The chain has TRBV27 and TRBJ1-2; D is unresolved. The germline gives CDR1 MNHEY, CDR2 SMNVEV (reference sequence). The V end was cut by 0 bases, the J end by 0 bases, with 8 bases between. The CDR3 covers 15 residues. The CDR3 reads CASSLSGRSNYGYTF. CDR3 DNA: TGTGCCAGCAGTTTATCGGGCCGATCTAACTATGGCTACACCTTC.

This clonotype was picked up a small number of times. V usage is TRBV29-1 and J usage is TRBJ1-2; 7 nucleotides agree with TRBD1. Germline assignment: CDR1 SQVTM and CDR2 ANQGSEA. The ends lost 6 bases at V and 4 bases at J; junction bases unmatched: 8. This CDR3 has 13 amino acids. The CDR3 spells CSVANRGFYGYTF. The CDR3 DNA reads TGCAGCGTCGCAAACAGGGGTTTCTATGGCTACACCTTC.

V and J are TRBV5-1 and TRBJ2-5; D is perhaps TRBD2 (6 bases). CDR1 is SGHRS, CDR2 YFSETQ, per germline. There are 14 residues in the CDR3. V lost 4 bases, J lost 3 bases, and 13 bases lay in between. Here the CDR3 reads CASSPGTQKETQYF. As DNA, the CDR3 is TGCGCCAGCAGCCCGGGGACTCAAAAAGAGACCCAGTACTTC.

J is TRBJ2-7 and V is TRBV9, with 7 nucleotides matching TRBD1. CDR3 length equals 15 residues. CDR1 and CDR2 from the germline V gene are SGDLS and YYNGEE. J lost 7 bases, V lost 3 bases, and 13 bases had no gene match. In DNA, the CDR3 is TGTGCCAGCAGCGCCGAGACAGGGCCAGCGGAGGAGCAGTACTTC. Translation: CASSAETGPAEEQYF.

The gene calls are TRBV27 and TRBJ2-7, with 7 bases matching TRBD2. Germline V gene lookup returns CDR1 MNHEY and CDR2 SMNVEV (reference sequence). The V and J ends lost 0 bases and 0 bases, in that order; junction bases with no gene match: 5. The CDR3 length is 16 residues. In nucleotides, the CDR3 is TGTGCCAGCAGTTTATCGGGAGGGCTGGGCTCCTACGAGCAGTACTTC. Residues: CASSLSGGLGSYEQYF.

The sample holds many counts of this clonotype. The gene calls are TRBV7-2 and TRBJ2-7; 13 positions match TRBD2. The V gene's germline CDR1 is SGHTA and CDR2 FQGNSA. After removal of 1 base from V and 5 bases from J, the junction contained 2 bases not matched to a gene. This CDR3 region has 15 residues. CDR3 region: CASSLEGTSGNEQYF. The CDR3 nucleotides are TGTGCCAGCAGCTTAGAGGGGACTAGCGGGAACGAGCAGTACTTC.

The chain is built from TRBV14 and TRBJ2-7; D may be TRBD2 (6 bases). Trimming shortened V by 1 base and J by 6 bases, and 10 bases separated the two germline ends. The CDR3 totals 13 residues. Looked up from germline, CDR1 is SGHDN and CDR2 is FVKESK. In nucleotides, the CDR3 is TGTGCCAGCAGCCAAGCCGCGGGAAGCGAGCAGTACTTC. It specifies CASSQAAGSEQYF.

V is TRBV29-1 and J is TRBJ2-3; D not certain. Germline V lookup: CDR1 SQVTM, CDR2 ANQGSEA. V shed 1 base and J shed 10 bases, with 9 bases lying between them. The CDR3 is 11 residues long. Here the CDR3 DNA reads TGCAGCGTTGAAGCGGGCCCAGCGCAGTATTTT. It codes for CSVEAGPAQYF.

The chain is built from TRBV5-1 and TRBJ2-3, with TRBD1 matching 8 bases. Trimming took 0 bases from V and 0 from J; bases not matched to a gene: 3. Germline CDR1 and CDR2: SGHRS and YFSETQ. The CDR3 extends over 16 amino acids. In DNA, the CDR3 is TGCGCCAGCAGCTTGGGGACAGGGTCCAGCACAGATACGCAGTATTTT. Translating it yields CASSLGTGSSTDTQYF.

The chain has TRBV19 and TRBJ2-5; D gene uncertain. V shed 5 bases and J shed 2 bases, with 9 bases lying between them. Germline lookup yields CDR1 LNHDA and CDR2 SQIVND (reference sequence). The CDR3 has 13 amino acids. CDR3 sequence reads: CASSPATQETQYF. In nucleotides, the CDR3 is TGTGCCAGTAGTCCGGCAACTCAAGAGACCCAGTACTTC.

This clonotype was counted a few times. V gene TRBV20-1 combines with J gene TRBJ2-1, with 8 bases fitting TRBD1. Trimming took 5 bases from V and 7 from J; bases not matched to a gene: 10. CDR3 length equals 14 residues. The V gene's germline CDR1 is DFQATT and CDR2 SNEGSKA (reference sequence). DNA for the CDR3: TGCAGTGCTGAATCAGGGGGCTCAGCTAATGAGCAGTTCTTC. This translates into CSAESGGSANEQFF.

This clonotype was seen only a few times. The chain combines TRBV20-1 with TRBJ2-1, with TRBD2 matching 8 bases. CDR1 and CDR2 (germline): DFQATT, SNEGSKA (reference sequence). With 0 bases clipped from V and 3 bases from J, the junction kept 7 bases outside the gene matches. The CDR3 spans 16 residues. CDR3 sequence reads: CSARDVSGGIYNEQFF. The DNA of the CDR3 is TGCAGTGCTAGAGACGTCAGCGGGGGAATCTACAATGAGCAGTTCTTC.

In DNA form, the CDR3 reads TGCAGTGCCACAGGGGGCTCGGGAACTAATGAAAAACTGTTTTTT. Translating it yields CSATGGSGTNEKLFF. The chain carries TRBV20-1 and TRBJ1-4; TRBD1 aligns across 9 bases. This CDR3 has 15 amino acids. V was pared by 6 bases and J by 1 base, with 6 bases of the junction left unmatched. Per the germline V gene, CDR1 is DFQATT and CDR2 is SNEGSKA (reference sequence).

J is TRBJ2-5 and V is TRBV27; maybe TRBD1 (6 bases). Germline CDR1 MNHEY, CDR2 SMNVEV (reference sequence). Trimming cost V 5 bases and J 4 bases, with 17 bases left between them. The CDR3 consists of 15 residues. CDR3 loop: CASSPTDSRRETQYF. For the CDR3, the DNA is TGTGCCAGCAGTCCTACGGACAGTAGACGAGAGACCCAGTACTTC.